This T cell receptor beta chain was captured in a study of control samples from healthy donors and cancer patients. Data came from immunoSEQ multiplex PCR; TCRdb stores just in-frame clones and leaves some out. The top ten hold approximately 2.9% of the sample, which has 140,000 or so clones, about 90% seen once. Germline loops: CDR1 SGHVS, CDR2 FQNEAQ. The CDR3 spans 13 residues. V lost 1 base and J lost 5, with 6 bases in between. The chain employs TRBV7-8 and TRBJ1-5, with D possibly TRBD1 on 6 matching bases. Sequencing was done on a sample of blood. The receptor was isolated from a young man in good health. The CDR3 sequence is CASSLGQDQPQHF. Written as DNA, the CDR3 is TGTGCCAGCAGCTTAGGACAGGATCAGCCCCAGCATTTT.